One and the same sample provided the 3 T cell receptor beta chains below, sequenced in a study of blood T cell repertoires in COVID-19. The protocol was immunoSEQ multiplex PCR, while the TCRdb copy is restricted to in-frame clones and leaves out a portion. The sample yields 200,000 to 300,000 clones, 85% to 90% seen once. Sequenced input: PBMCs or T cells enriched from blood (not recorded which). The receptors were gathered from a man aged 50-59 years who had been exposed to COVID-19.

The V gene is TRBV12-2, the J gene TRBJ2-5; the table's TRBD2 call for D was not verified on the DNA. TRBV12-2 is flagged as a pseudogene. This CDR3 region has 15 residues. DNA of the CDR3: TGTGCAAGTCGCCCTCGACTAGCGGGTGGAGAGACCCAGTACTTC. Amino acids: CASRPRLAGGETQYF.

J is TRBJ1-1 and V is TRBV5-1; 7 bases are shared with TRBD1. The junction had 3 bases not matched to a gene; V was cut back by 0 bases and J by 1 base. CDR3 length equals 15 residues. The germline V gene has CDR1 SGHRS and CDR2 YFSETQ. The CDR3 loop reads CASSLEGGWNTEAFF. In DNA form, the CDR3 reads TGCGCCAGCAGCTTGGAAGGGGGCTGGAACACTGAAGCTTTCTTT.

This chain links TRBV7-9 with TRBJ2-3, with 11 nucleotides matching TRBD2. Trimming cost V 5 bases and J 0 bases; bases outside gene matches: 10. Germline V gives CDR1 SEHNR, CDR2 FQNEAQ (reference sequence). CDR3 length: 18 amino acids. The CDR3 protein is CASSPGTSGTPSTDTQYF. CDR3 nucleotide sequence: TGTGCCAGCAGCCCCGGGACTAGCGGAACCCCCAGCACAGATACGCAGTATTTT.